This entry lists 12 T cell receptor beta chains sequenced from one sample in a study of T cell repertoires in cytomegalovirus infection. TCRdb processed the reads anew with MiXCR; each CDR3 protein has one entry. The sample yields a few hundred thousand distinct CDR3 sequences, around 40% seen once. No antigen is known for these receptors. The specimen comprised cultured PBMCs, sampled from culture after CMV antigen stimulation. The receptor source for this set is a human donor in good health (CMV status not recorded). Some clones in this sample may be carry-over from other donors' samples.

This clonotype was counted once. The rearrangement uses TRBV5-4 and TRBJ2-7; tentative D call: TRBD1 (5 bases). V was trimmed by 4 bases and J by 2 bases, leaving 13 bases between them. Looked up from germline, CDR1 is SGHNT and CDR2 is YYREEE (reference sequence). The CDR3 totals 14 residues. The CDR3 is CASSQTTDTYEQYF. For the CDR3, the DNA is TGTGCCAGCAGCCAGACGACAGATACCTACGAGCAGTACTTC.

This rearrangement joins TRBV7-9 to TRBJ2-1; D is ambiguous. The CDR3 runs to 14 residues. V gave up 5 bases and J gave up 7 bases, with 15 bases separating them. CDR1 is SEHNR, CDR2 FQNEAQ, per germline (reference sequence). DNA of the CDR3: TGTGCCAGCAGCCCGTCGTACTACGGTAATGAGCAGTTCTTC. Its translation: CASSPSYYGNEQFF.

J is TRBJ2-7 and V is TRBV6-8; 9 bases agree with TRBD1. This CDR3 has 15 amino acids. Germline V gene lookup returns CDR1 MNHGY and CDR2 SAAAGT. Trimming took 7 bases from V and 0 from J; bases not matched to a gene: 7. CDR3 bases: TGTGCCAGCATATTAGGGACAGGGAGCTCCTACGAGCAGTACTTC. Translating gives CASILGTGSSYEQYF.

The chain carries TRBV7-2 and TRBJ2-7, with D perhaps matching TRBD1 (6 bases). Per germline, CDR1 SGHTA and CDR2 FQGNSA. V lost 3 bases and J lost 4, with 13 bases in between. The CDR3 consists of 14 residues. The CDR3 loop reads CASSFGQGQYEQYF. In DNA form, the CDR3 reads TGTGCCAGCAGCTTCGGTCAGGGGCAATACGAGCAGTACTTC.

This clonotype has more than one count but fewer than ten. The V gene is TRBV7-6, the J gene TRBJ2-5, with 8 positions matching TRBD2. Germline V CDR1 and CDR2: SGHVS, FNYEAQ. This CDR3 region has 17 residues. V shed 2 bases, J shed 1 base, and the junction held 9 bases outside the gene matches. The CDR3 region has the DNA TGTGCCAGCAGCTTATTCGGGCGGGGGGACCCCCAAGAGACCCAGTACTTC. Protein product: CASSLFGRGDPQETQYF.

The table lists this clonotype with a few counts. This chain links TRBV7-8 with TRBJ1-5; D is undetermined. V was clipped by 1 base and J by 0 bases, with 13 bases between them. In germline, CDR1 is SGHVS, CDR2 FQNEAQ. The CDR3 is 17 amino acids. CDR3 amino acids: CASSLGGGAHSNQPQHF. In DNA form, the CDR3 reads TGTGCCAGCAGCTTAGGCGGAGGCGCACATAGCAATCAGCCCCAGCATTTT.

The rearrangement uses TRBV29-1 and TRBJ1-3, with no clear D. Per germline, CDR1 SQVTM and CDR2 ANQGSEA. The CDR3 is 12 residues long. V was trimmed by 5 bases and J by 0 bases, leaving 5 bases between them. The CDR3 sequence: CSVLHSGNTIYF. The CDR3 bases are TGCAGCGTTCTGCACTCTGGAAACACCATATATTTT.

J is TRBJ2-5 and V is TRBV20-1; D call uncertain. This CDR3 comprises 14 residues. Germline lookup yields CDR1 DFQATT and CDR2 SNEGSKA (reference sequence). Between the trimmed V and J ends, which lost 3 bases and 5 bases, there was a span of 16 bases. CDR3 bases: TGCAGTGCTAGCCCCCCAGTACTGGCGGAGACCCAGTACTTC. Translation: CSASPPVLAETQYF.

This clonotype was observed at least ten times. The chain uses TRBV7-2 and TRBJ1-4; perhaps TRBD1 as D (5 bases). V shed 5 bases and J shed 7 bases, with 11 bases lying between them. The germline CDR1 and CDR2 sequences are SGHTA and FQGNSA. CDR3 length: 13 residues. The CDR3 sequence is CASSLRGGEKLFF. Here the CDR3 DNA reads TGTGCCAGCAGCCTCCGGGGGGGTGAAAAACTGTTTTTT. Full variable domain (missing parts from reference TRBV7-2 and TRBJ1-4): GAGVSQSPSNKVTEKGKDVELRCDPISGHTALYWYRQSLGQGLEFLIYFQGNSAPDKSGLPSDRFSAERTGGSVSTLTIQRTQQEDSAVYLCASSLRGGEKLFFGSGTQLSVL.

The chain combines TRBV7-8 with TRBJ1-1; no firm D call. V was clipped by 5 bases and J by 5 bases, with 27 bases between them. Germline V gene data show CDR1 as SGHVS and CDR2 as FQNEAQ. CDR3 length: 18 residues. The CDR3 DNA sequence: TGTGCCAGCAGCAGCAGGCGGACGATACTTACAAATCCTACTGAAGCTTTCTTT. This sequence encodes CASSSRRTILTNPTEAFF.

This clonotype occurred a few times. The chain carries TRBV12-3 or TRBV12-4 and TRBJ2-7, with TRBD2 matching over 15 bases. CDR3 size: 16 residues. V lost 6 bases to trimming and J lost 6 bases; unmatched junction nucleotides: 9. CDR3 coding DNA: TGTGCCAGCAGAGGACTAGCGGGAGGGCCAGAGAGCGAGCAGTACTTC. Its protein is CASRGLAGGPESEQYF.

The table lists this clonotype with a few counts. The J gene is TRBJ2-7, the V gene TRBV6-2 or TRBV6-3, with 8 bases identical to TRBD2. The V and J ends lost 5 bases and 3 bases, in that order; junction bases with no gene match: 9. This CDR3 has 15 residues. Germline lookup yields CDR1 MNHEY and CDR2 SVGEGT. The CDR3 sequence: CASSRDGRDYYEQYF. CDR3 DNA sequence: TGTGCCAGCAGTAGGGACGGGAGGGACTACTACGAGCAGTACTTC.